This is a list of T cell receptor beta chains from one sample in a study of post-analysis software for immune sequencing data. Using its own MiXCR run on the PCR reads, TCRdb lists one record per CDR3 protein. This sample has 700,000 to 800,000 distinct CDR3 sequences, with about 32% found just once. Source material: blood. All receptors come from a girl aged 10-17 years with multiple sclerosis. CDR3s include the opening cysteine and the closing phenylalanine or tryptophan. Fields, in order: D gene, V gene, clone size, J gene, CDR3 protein, CDR3 DNA. D genes are given only for firm matches. Some rows have no size entry. The others give once, few or many, or a class for an expanded clone.

D gene: .
V gene: TRBV20-1
clone size: .
J gene: TRBJ2-3
CDR3 protein: CSAGGPDTQYF
CDR3 DNA: TGTAGTGCTGGAGGGCCTGATACGCAGTATTTT

D gene: .
V gene: TRBV15
clone size: .
J gene: TRBJ2-5
CDR3 protein: CATSRDMFETQYF
CDR3 DNA: TGTGCCACCAGCAGAGATATGTTTGAGACCCAGTACTTC

D gene: .
V gene: TRBV2
clone size: .
J gene: TRBJ1-2
CDR3 protein: CASSELWAAGYTF
CDR3 DNA: TGTGCCAGCAGTGAACTGTGGGCAGCAGGCTACACCTTC

D gene: .
V gene: TRBV7-9
clone size: .
J gene: TRBJ2-1
CDR3 protein: CASSLVGRRTSYNEQFF
CDR3 DNA: TGTGCCAGCAGCTTAGTGGGTCGGCGAACCTCCTACAATGAGCAGTTCTTC

D gene: .
V gene: TRBV28
clone size: .
J gene: TRBJ2-2
CDR3 protein: CASSLAVYTGELFF
CDR3 DNA: TGTGCCAGCAGTTTAGCGGTCTACACCGGGGAGCTGTTTTTT

D gene: TRBD1
V gene: TRBV7-9
clone size: .
J gene: TRBJ1-5
CDR3 protein: CASSLRTGDQPQHF
CDR3 DNA: TGTGCCAGCAGCTTGCGGACAGGGGACCAGCCCCAGCATTTT

D gene: .
V gene: TRBV13
clone size: .
J gene: TRBJ1-6
CDR3 protein: CASSSRSNSPLHF
CDR3 DNA: TGTGCCAGCAGCTCGCGGAGTAATTCACCCCTCCACTTT

D gene: TRBD2
V gene: TRBV5-1
clone size: .
J gene: TRBJ2-1
CDR3 protein: CASSLASSGATYNEQFF
CDR3 DNA: TGCGCCAGCAGCTTGGCGTCTAGCGGGGCAACCTACAATGAGCAGTTCTTC

D gene: .
V gene: TRBV5-1
clone size: .
J gene: TRBJ2-2
CDR3 protein: CASSPVGALNTGELFF
CDR3 DNA: TGCGCCAGCAGCCCGGTGGGGGCCCTAAACACCGGGGAGCTGTTTTTT

D gene: .
V gene: TRBV6-2/TRBV6-3
clone size: .
J gene: TRBJ1-5
CDR3 protein: CASRARGSNQPQHF
CDR3 DNA: TGTGCCAGCAGAGCGAGGGGTAGCAATCAGCCCCAGCATTTT

D gene: TRBD1
V gene: TRBV7-2
clone size: .
J gene: TRBJ2-7
CDR3 protein: CASSPRFPGTAYNEQYF
CDR3 DNA: TGTGCCAGCAGTCCGAGATTTCCGGGGACAGCCTACAATGAGCAGTACTTC

D gene: TRBD1
V gene: TRBV6-1
clone size: few
J gene: TRBJ2-3
CDR3 protein: CASSQPTTGSRTDTQYF
CDR3 DNA: TGTGCCAGCAGCCAACCCACGACAGGGAGTCGGACAGATACGCAGTATTTT

D gene: TRBD2
V gene: TRBV18
clone size: .
J gene: TRBJ2-1
CDR3 protein: CASSLTSGQYNEQFF
CDR3 DNA: TGTGCCAGCTCACTGACTAGCGGGCAGTACAATGAGCAGTTCTTC

D gene: .
V gene: TRBV20-1
clone size: .
J gene: TRBJ1-1
CDR3 protein: CSARAAAADQFSTQSTEAFF
CDR3 DNA: TGCAGTGCTAGAGCGGCGGCAGCGGACCAATTTTCGACCCAGAGCACTGAAGCTTTCTTT

D gene: TRBD1
V gene: TRBV3-1
clone size: .
J gene: TRBJ1-2
CDR3 protein: CASSTPGQEDYGYTF
CDR3 DNA: TGTGCCAGCAGCACTCCGGGACAGGAGGACTATGGCTACACCTTC

D gene: TRBD1
V gene: TRBV4-3
clone size: few
J gene: TRBJ2-4
CDR3 protein: CASSSHPGTEAFIQYF
CDR3 DNA: TGCGCCAGCAGCTCACATCCCGGGACAGAGGCATTCATTCAGTACTTC

D gene: TRBD2
V gene: TRBV29-1
clone size: few
J gene: TRBJ2-1
CDR3 protein: CSVGLLAGGLSSYNEQFF
CDR3 DNA: TGCAGCGTTGGACTACTAGCGGGAGGCCTCAGCTCCTACAATGAGCAGTTCTTC

D gene: .
V gene: TRBV7-2
clone size: .
J gene: TRBJ2-3
CDR3 protein: CASSFVWGGTDTQYF
CDR3 DNA: TGTGCCAGCAGCTTTGTGTGGGGAGGCACAGATACGCAGTATTTT

D gene: TRBD2
V gene: TRBV4-3
clone size: few
J gene: TRBJ2-3
CDR3 protein: CASSRGLAVTSTDTQYF
CDR3 DNA: TGCGCCAGCAGCCGGGGACTAGCGGTAACTAGCACAGATACGCAGTATTTT

D gene: TRBD1
V gene: TRBV20-1
clone size: few
J gene: TRBJ1-6
CDR3 protein: CSARTNLQGVNSPLHF
CDR3 DNA: TGCAGTGCTAGAACTAACTTACAGGGGGTAAATTCACCCCTCCACTTT

D gene: .
V gene: TRBV24-1
clone size: .
J gene: TRBJ1-2
CDR3 protein: CATSERDTGYTF
CDR3 DNA: TGTGCCACCAGTGAGCGAGATACTGGCTACACCTTC

D gene: .
V gene: TRBV5-1
clone size: .
J gene: TRBJ2-3
CDR3 protein: CASSRTQSAGAGILDTQYF
CDR3 DNA: TGCGCCAGCAGCCGGACTCAATCGGCAGGGGCTGGAATCTTAGATACGCAGTATTTT

D gene: TRBD1
V gene: TRBV20-1
clone size: few
J gene: TRBJ2-7
CDR3 protein: CSATGTAKDEQYF
CDR3 DNA: TGCAGTGCTACGGGGACAGCCAAGGACGAGCAGTACTTC

D gene: TRBD1
V gene: TRBV7-9
clone size: many
J gene: TRBJ2-7
CDR3 protein: CASSTTGAHVPYEQYF
CDR3 DNA: TGTGCCAGCAGCACGACAGGGGCCCACGTTCCCTACGAGCAGTACTTC

D gene: .
V gene: TRBV6-6
clone size: .
J gene: TRBJ2-5
CDR3 protein: CASSSLWPSTGETQYF
CDR3 DNA: TGTGCCAGCAGTTCGCTCTGGCCATCCACGGGAGAGACCCAGTACTTC

D gene: .
V gene: TRBV7-9
clone size: few
J gene: TRBJ2-3
CDR3 protein: CASNVRGPSTDTQYF
CDR3 DNA: TGTGCCAGCAACGTTAGGGGCCCCAGCACAGATACGCAGTATTTT

D gene: TRBD1
V gene: TRBV11-2
clone size: .
J gene: TRBJ1-2
CDR3 protein: CASSVKTGGSPYGYTF
CDR3 DNA: TGTGCCAGCAGCGTAAAAACAGGGGGCTCTCCCTATGGCTACACCTTC

D gene: .
V gene: TRBV20-1
clone size: few
J gene: TRBJ2-4
CDR3 protein: CSARTGGQNIQYF
CDR3 DNA: TGCAGTGCTAGAACCGGGGGCCAAAACATTCAGTACTTC

D gene: .
V gene: TRBV7-9
clone size: .
J gene: TRBJ2-7
CDR3 protein: CASSLELKSYEQYF
CDR3 DNA: TGTGCCAGCAGCTTAGAACTCAAGTCCTACGAGCAGTACTTC

D gene: .
V gene: TRBV2
clone size: few
J gene: TRBJ1-1
CDR3 protein: CASQEQLNTEAFF
CDR3 DNA: TGTGCCTCCCAGGAGCAGTTGAACACTGAAGCTTTCTTT

D gene: .
V gene: TRBV10-3
clone size: once
J gene: TRBJ2-6
CDR3 protein: CATWSRNSGANVLTF
CDR3 DNA: TGTGCCACCTGGTCTCGCAACTCTGGGGCCAACGTCCTGACTTTC

D gene: TRBD2
V gene: TRBV5-4
clone size: .
J gene: TRBJ2-5
CDR3 protein: CASSFGLAGQQETQYF
CDR3 DNA: TGTGCCAGCAGCTTTGGGTTAGCGGGGCAACAAGAGACCCAGTACTTC

D gene: .
V gene: TRBV12-3/TRBV12-4
clone size: .
J gene: TRBJ2-3
CDR3 protein: CASRLGQGGTDTQYF
CDR3 DNA: TGTGCCAGCAGACTAGGCCAGGGTGGCACAGATACGCAGTATTTT

D gene: TRBD1
V gene: TRBV20-1
clone size: .
J gene: TRBJ1-5
CDR3 protein: CSADQGAGSNQPQHF
CDR3 DNA: TGCAGTGCTGATCAGGGGGCCGGTAGCAATCAGCCCCAGCATTTT

D gene: .
V gene: TRBV20-1
clone size: few
J gene: TRBJ1-5
CDR3 protein: CSASWGDQPQHF
CDR3 DNA: TGCAGTGCTAGTTGGGGGGACCAGCCCCAGCATTTT

D gene: TRBD2
V gene: TRBV27
clone size: many
J gene: TRBJ2-1
CDR3 protein: CASSLTSGTSAGNEQFF
CDR3 DNA: TGTGCCAGCAGTTTAACTTCCGGGACTAGCGCGGGGAATGAGCAGTTCTTC

D gene: TRBD2
V gene: TRBV3-1
clone size: few
J gene: TRBJ2-1
CDR3 protein: CASSHPGTNNNEQFF
CDR3 DNA: TGTGCCAGCAGCCACCCCGGGACTAATAACAATGAGCAGTTCTTC

D gene: TRBD2
V gene: TRBV18
clone size: .
J gene: TRBJ2-1
CDR3 protein: CASSPTAGGATSEQFF
CDR3 DNA: TGTGCCAGCTCACCAACAGCGGGAGGGGCAACCAGTGAGCAGTTCTTC

D gene: TRBD1
V gene: TRBV24-1
clone size: .
J gene: TRBJ1-5
CDR3 protein: CATRDRSDQPQHF
CDR3 DNA: TGTGCCACCAGGGACAGGTCAGATCAGCCCCAGCATTTT

D gene: .
V gene: TRBV25-1
clone size: many
J gene: TRBJ2-1
CDR3 protein: CASSPHFNEQFF
CDR3 DNA: TGTGCCAGCAGTCCCCATTTCAATGAGCAGTTCTTC

D gene: .
V gene: TRBV10-3
clone size: few
J gene: TRBJ2-1
CDR3 protein: CAITGHSPHEQFF
CDR3 DNA: TGTGCCATCACCGGACACTCGCCCCATGAGCAGTTCTTC

D gene: TRBD2
V gene: TRBV10-3
clone size: many
J gene: TRBJ2-3
CDR3 protein: CAIRGYPSGGGTDTQYF
CDR3 DNA: TGTGCCATCAGGGGATATCCTAGCGGAGGGGGCACAGATACGCAGTATTTT

D gene: TRBD2
V gene: TRBV7-2
clone size: few
J gene: TRBJ2-2
CDR3 protein: CASSLARGSGREKNTGELFF
CDR3 DNA: TGTGCCAGCAGCTTAGCGCGAGGGAGCGGGAGGGAGAAGAACACCGGGGAGCTGTTTTTT

D gene: TRBD1
V gene: TRBV24-1
clone size: .
J gene: TRBJ2-1
CDR3 protein: CATTTGQWDNEQFF
CDR3 DNA: TGTGCCACCACTACGGGACAGTGGGACAATGAGCAGTTCTTC